Presented here are 18 T cell receptor beta chains from one specimen sequenced in a study of human T cells and chemical hapten exposure. Time point given: pre-sensitization, week 0. Treatment specified: therapeutic diphenylcyclopropenone sensitization with weekly scalp DPC. TCRdb fed the RACE reads into MiXCR, producing one record per CDR3 protein. The sample comprises approximately 260,000 distinct CDR3 sequences, approximately 8.4% of which are singletons, and roughly 2.5% rests with the top ten. The input for sequencing was whole blood, taken in connection with sensitization to the hapten diphenylcyclopropenone (DPC). Receptor source: a woman between 35 and 50 years old with alopecia areata. Some clones in this sample may be carry-over from other donors' samples.

This clonotype was detected many times. The chain carries TRBV28 and TRBJ2-3, with unresolved D. Trimming removed 4 bases from V and 6 bases from J, with 17 bases in between. Germline-derived CDR1 and CDR2 are MDHEN and SYDVKM. The length of the CDR3 is 15 residues. CDR3 sequence reads: CASSSSVRFMDTQYF. The CDR3 DNA follows: TGTGCCAGCAGTTCCAGCGTTCGATTTATGGATACGCAGTATTTT.

Only a few counts were recorded for this clonotype. J is TRBJ2-1 and V is TRBV5-1; D unclear. Germline values: CDR1 SGHRS, CDR2 YFSETQ. The CDR3 is 15 residues long. Trimming cost V 4 bases and J 0 bases, with 11 bases left between them. The CDR3 loop reads CASSPWATSYNEQFF. DNA for the CDR3: TGCGCCAGCAGCCCCTGGGCAACCTCCTACAATGAGCAGTTCTTC.

This clonotype was detected only a few times. J is TRBJ2-7 and V is TRBV20-1, with D uncertain. The V gene's germline CDR1 is DFQATT and CDR2 SNEGSKA (reference sequence). The CDR3 extends over 12 amino acids. Trimming took off 1 base at V and 7 bases at J, with 11 bases between the two ends. The CDR3 DNA sequence: TGCAGTGCTAGAGGCGCACCGAGGGAGCAGTACTTC. Translating it yields CSARGAPREQYF.

This clonotype has at least ten counts. This chain links TRBV12-3 or TRBV12-4 with TRBJ2-2, with a weak D call TRBD1 (6 bases). Trimming cost V 3 bases and J 6 bases, with 8 bases left between them. The CDR3 runs to 13 residues. The CDR3 region is CASSLRQAGELFF. CDR3 nucleotides: TGTGCCAGCAGTTTGCGACAGGCCGGGGAGCTGTTTTTT.

In this sample, this clonotype turned up a few times. This sequence joins TRBV12-3 or TRBV12-4 and TRBJ2-3; D call uncertain. Deletions cut 1 base from V and 1 base from J, with 12 bases between. This CDR3 spans 16 amino acids. The CDR3 nucleotides read TGTGCCAGCAGTTTAGAAAGACTGATAGGCACAGATACGCAGTATTTT. It translates to CASSLERLIGTDTQYF.

CDR3 sequence reads: CASKPFGRGRSPQHF. Here the CDR3 DNA reads TGTGCCAGCAAGCCATTCGGCAGGGGGCGATCGCCCCAGCATTTT. The chain is built from TRBV28 and TRBJ1-5; the match to TRBD1 covers 8 bases. Germline V gene sequence: CDR1 MDHEN, CDR2 SYDVKM. CDR3 length: 15 residues. V shed 7 bases, J shed 9 bases, and the junction held 14 bases outside the gene matches.

The chain uses TRBV4-3 and TRBJ2-7; D gene uncertain. V lost 0 bases to trimming and J lost 4 bases, with 25 bases between them. CDR1 is LGHNA and CDR2 is YSLEER in the germline V gene. CDR3 length: 19 residues. CDR3 sequence: CASSQDYETRVGKGYEQYF. In DNA, the CDR3 is TGCGCCAGCAGCCAAGACTACGAAACCCGGGTAGGGAAGGGATACGAGCAGTACTTC.

Remarks on this clonotype: A much larger clone is a single base away; this may be a read error. CDR3: CASSATGGIGYGYTF. Written as DNA, the CDR3 is TGCGCCAGCAGCGCCACAGGGGGCATCGGCTATGGCTACACCTTC. The chain is built from TRBV5-1 and TRBJ1-2; TRBD1 matches 9 bases. CDR1 is SGHRS, CDR2 YFSETQ, per germline. This CDR3 has 15 residues. J was trimmed by 4 bases and V by 4 bases; bases with no gene match: 8.

There are many counts of this clonotype. The chain combines TRBV29-1 with TRBJ1-2; TRBD1 is a possible D gene (5 bases). Germline CDR1 is SQVTM and CDR2 is ANQGSEA. This CDR3 has 10 amino acids. This CDR3 is CAGGKCGYTF. The CDR3 nucleotides read TGCGCCGGGGGGAAGTGTGGCTACACCTTC.

This clonotype has at least ten counts. The V call is TRBV3-1, the J call TRBJ2-4; D is unresolved. The length of the CDR3 is 12 residues. The germline gives CDR1 LGHDT, CDR2 YNNKEL (reference sequence). Trimming took 1 base from V and 2 from J, leaving 0 bases between them. CDR3 coding DNA: TGTGCCAGCAGCCAAGCCAAAAACATTCAGTACTTC. Amino acid sequence: CASSQAKNIQYF.

This clonotype appeared many times. V usage is TRBV5-1 and J usage is TRBJ2-3; 7 positions agree with TRBD1. Germline V CDR1 and CDR2: SGHRS, YFSETQ. The CDR3 runs to 16 residues. Trimming removed 5 bases from V and 0 bases from J; junction bases left unmatched: 9. The CDR3 DNA sequence: TGCGCCAGCAGTTTACTTACGGGACAGAGCACAGATACGCAGTATTTT. As protein: CASSLLTGQSTDTQYF.

The V call is TRBV4-2, the J call TRBJ2-7, with D hard to call. The V end lost 4 bases, the J end lost 5 bases, and 15 bases lay between the germline ends. The CDR3 contains 14 residues. From germline, CDR1 is LGHNA and CDR2 YNFKEQ. CDR3 DNA sequence: TGTGCCAGCAGCCTAAACCACGGATCGGACGAGCAGTACTTC. Encoded protein: CASSLNHGSDEQYF.

This clonotype appeared many times. The gene calls are TRBV28 and TRBJ2-3; possibly TRBD1 or TRBD2 for D (5 bases each). Germline values: CDR1 MDHEN, CDR2 SYDVKM. V lost 8 bases, J lost 7 bases, and 16 bases lay in between. This CDR3 spans 13 amino acids. This chain's CDR3 is CASARGPPNTQYF. CDR3 sequence (DNA): TGTGCCAGCGCCCGGGGCCCCCCCAATACGCAGTATTTT.

The chain combines TRBV4-3 with TRBJ2-2; D is uncertain. Germline V CDR1 and CDR2: LGHNA, YSLEER. Between the trimmed V and J ends, which lost 3 bases and 3 bases, there was a span of 14 bases. This CDR3 spans 16 amino acids. CDR3 protein: CASSQGFGSHTGELFF. CDR3 DNA sequence: TGCGCCAGCAGCCAGGGATTCGGCAGCCACACCGGGGAGCTGTTTTTT.

The V gene is TRBV20-1, the J gene TRBJ1-1; D remains ambiguous. The germline gives CDR1 DFQATT, CDR2 SNEGSKA (reference sequence). V dropped 3 bases and J dropped 1 base, with 9 bases sitting between them. The CDR3 consists of 13 residues. CDR3 DNA sequence: TGCAGTGCTAGCACTTATAAGAACACTGAAGCTTTCTTT. Its protein is CSASTYKNTEAFF.

This clonotype was observed many times. The CDR3 is CSASRGATETQYF. The CDR3 region has the DNA TGCAGTGCTTCGCGGGGCGCAACAGAGACCCAGTACTTC. The J gene is TRBJ2-5, the V gene TRBV20-1; D is perhaps TRBD2 (6 bases). This CDR3 region has 13 residues. The germline CDR1 and CDR2 sequences are DFQATT and SNEGSKA (reference sequence). With 5 bases removed from V and 4 bases from J, the gap between germline ends came to 14 bases.

The rearrangement joins TRBV28 to TRBJ2-5, with D possibly TRBD2 on 5 matching bases. Germline V gene data show CDR1 as MDHEN and CDR2 as SYDVKM. Trimming pared 3 bases from V and 5 bases from J, leaving 16 bases between. The CDR3 is 15 amino acids. CDR3 bases: TGTGCCAGCAGTTTCTACGTCGGATCGGGGGAGACCCAGTACTTC. This encodes CASSFYVGSGETQYF.

This clonotype was observed at least ten times. The chain carries TRBV7-2 and TRBJ2-1; 11 bases match TRBD1. V gave up 5 bases and J gave up 9 bases; unmatched junction bases: 9. The CDR3 length is 15 residues. CDR1 is SGHTA and CDR2 is FQGNSA in the germline V gene. Here the CDR3 reads CASSTGQGAKGEQFF. DNA of the CDR3: TGTGCCAGCAGCACCGGACAGGGGGCTAAGGGTGAGCAGTTCTTC.